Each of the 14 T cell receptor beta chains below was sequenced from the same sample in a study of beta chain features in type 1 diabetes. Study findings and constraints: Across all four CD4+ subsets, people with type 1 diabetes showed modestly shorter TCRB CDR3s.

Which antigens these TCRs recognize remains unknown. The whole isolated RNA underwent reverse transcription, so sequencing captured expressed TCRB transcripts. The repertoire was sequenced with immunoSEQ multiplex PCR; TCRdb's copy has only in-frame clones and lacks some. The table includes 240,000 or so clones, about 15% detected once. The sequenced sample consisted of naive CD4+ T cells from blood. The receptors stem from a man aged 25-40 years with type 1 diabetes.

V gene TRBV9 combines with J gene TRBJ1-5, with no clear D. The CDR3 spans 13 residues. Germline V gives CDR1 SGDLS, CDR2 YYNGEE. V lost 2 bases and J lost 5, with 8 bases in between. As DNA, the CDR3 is TGTGCCAGCAGCGTCTCCCCGGATCAGCCCCAGCATTTT. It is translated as CASSVSPDQPQHF.

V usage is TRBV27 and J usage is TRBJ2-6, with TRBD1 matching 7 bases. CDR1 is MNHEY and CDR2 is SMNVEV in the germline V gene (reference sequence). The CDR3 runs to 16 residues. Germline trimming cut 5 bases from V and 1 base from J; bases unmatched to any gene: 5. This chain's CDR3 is CASSPQGTSGANVLTF. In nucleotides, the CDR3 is TGTGCCAGCAGTCCACAGGGGACATCTGGGGCCAACGTCCTGACTTTC. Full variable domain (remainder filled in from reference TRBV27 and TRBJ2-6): EAQVTQNPRYLITVTGKKLTVTCSQNMNHEYMSWYRQDPGLGLRQIYYSMNVEVTDKGDVPEGYKVSRKEKRNFPLILESPSPNQTSLYFCASSPQGTSGANVLTFGAGSRLTVL.

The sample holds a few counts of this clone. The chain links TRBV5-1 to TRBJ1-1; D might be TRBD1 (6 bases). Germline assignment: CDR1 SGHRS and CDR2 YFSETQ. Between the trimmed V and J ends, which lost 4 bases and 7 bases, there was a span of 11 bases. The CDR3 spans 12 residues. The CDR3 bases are TGCGCCAGCAGCAACGGACAGATTGAAGCTTTCTTT. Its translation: CASSNGQIEAFF. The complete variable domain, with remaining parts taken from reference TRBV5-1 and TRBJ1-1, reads KAGVTQTPRYLIKTRGQQVTLSCSPISGHRSVSWYQQTPGQGLQFLFEYFSETQRNKGNFPGRFSGRQFSNSRSEMNVSTLELGDSALYLCASSNGQIEAFFGQGTRLTVV.

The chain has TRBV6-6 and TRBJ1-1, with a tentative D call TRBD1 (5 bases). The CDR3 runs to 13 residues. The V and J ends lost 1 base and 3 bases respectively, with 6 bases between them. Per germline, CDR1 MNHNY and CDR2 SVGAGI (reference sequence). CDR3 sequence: CASSYYRYTEAFF. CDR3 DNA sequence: TGTGCCAGCAGTTACTACAGGTACACTGAAGCTTTCTTT.

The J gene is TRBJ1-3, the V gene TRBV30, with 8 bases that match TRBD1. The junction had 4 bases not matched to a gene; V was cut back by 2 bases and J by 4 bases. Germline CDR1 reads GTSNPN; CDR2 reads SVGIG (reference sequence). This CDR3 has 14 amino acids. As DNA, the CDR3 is TGTGCCTGGAGTAGGACAGGGCCCGGAAACACCATATATTTT. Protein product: CAWSRTGPGNTIYF.

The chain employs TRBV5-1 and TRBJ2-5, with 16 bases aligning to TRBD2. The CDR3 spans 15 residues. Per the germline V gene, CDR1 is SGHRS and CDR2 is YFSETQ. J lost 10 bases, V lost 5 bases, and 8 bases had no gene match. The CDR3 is CASSPGLAGGRDQYF. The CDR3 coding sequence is TGCGCCAGCAGTCCGGGACTAGCGGGAGGGCGGGACCAGTACTTC. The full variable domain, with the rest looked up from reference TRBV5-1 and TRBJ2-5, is KAGVTQTPRYLIKTRGQQVTLSCSPISGHRSVSWYQQTPGQGLQFLFEYFSETQRNKGNFPGRFSGRQFSNSRSEMNVSTLELGDSALYLCASSPGLAGGRDQYFGPGTRLLVL.

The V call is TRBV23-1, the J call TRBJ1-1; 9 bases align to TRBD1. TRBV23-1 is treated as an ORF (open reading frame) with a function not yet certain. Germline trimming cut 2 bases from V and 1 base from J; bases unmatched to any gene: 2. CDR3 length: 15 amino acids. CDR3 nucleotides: TGCGCCAGCAGTCAACCACAGGGGGCGAACACTGAAGCTTTCTTT. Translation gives CASSQPQGANTEAFF.

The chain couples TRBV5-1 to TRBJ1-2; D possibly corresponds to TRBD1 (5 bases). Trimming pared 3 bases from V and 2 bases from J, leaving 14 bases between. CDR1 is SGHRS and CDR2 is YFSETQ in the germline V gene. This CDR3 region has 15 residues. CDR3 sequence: CASSSGGLANYGYTF. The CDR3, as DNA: TGCGCCAGCAGCTCCGGGGGGTTAGCGAACTATGGCTACACCTTC.

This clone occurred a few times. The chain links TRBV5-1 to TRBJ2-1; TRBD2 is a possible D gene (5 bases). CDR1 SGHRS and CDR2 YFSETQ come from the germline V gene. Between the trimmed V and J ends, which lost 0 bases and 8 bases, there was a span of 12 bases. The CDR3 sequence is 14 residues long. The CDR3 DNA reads TGCGCCAGCAGCTTGGGCTTCGGAGGCGATGAGCAGTTCTTC. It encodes CASSLGFGGDEQFF.

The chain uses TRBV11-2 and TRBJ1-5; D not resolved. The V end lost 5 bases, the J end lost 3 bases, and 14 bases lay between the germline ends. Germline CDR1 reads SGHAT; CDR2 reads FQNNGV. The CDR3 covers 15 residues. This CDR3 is CASSRTGGINQPQHF. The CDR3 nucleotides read TGTGCCAGCAGCCGCACGGGTGGCATCAATCAGCCCCAGCATTTT.

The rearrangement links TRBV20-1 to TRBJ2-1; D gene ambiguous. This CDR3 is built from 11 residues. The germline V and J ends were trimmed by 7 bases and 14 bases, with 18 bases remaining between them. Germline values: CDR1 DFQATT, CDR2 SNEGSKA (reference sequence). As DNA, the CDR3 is TGCAGTGGGTCGGATATACTAATGGAGTTCTTC. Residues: CSGSDILMEFF.

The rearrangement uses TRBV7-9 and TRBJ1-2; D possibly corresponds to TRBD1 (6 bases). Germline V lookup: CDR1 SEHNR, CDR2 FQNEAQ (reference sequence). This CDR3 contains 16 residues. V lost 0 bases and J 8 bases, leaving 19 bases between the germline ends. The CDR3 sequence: CASSLAPGGASEGYTF. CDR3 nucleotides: TGTGCCAGCAGCTTAGCGCCTGGGGGGGCGTCGGAAGGCTACACCTTC.

The CDR3 sequence is CASSLRLAADTQYF. DNA for the CDR3: TGCGCCAGCAGCCTCCGCCTAGCGGCAGATACGCAGTATTTT. V is TRBV4-1 and J is TRBJ2-3; 7 nucleotides agree with TRBD2. The CDR3 runs 14 residues. Germline V CDR1 and CDR2: MGHRA, YSYEKL. J gave up 4 bases and V 4 bases, and 5 bases lay outside the gene matches.

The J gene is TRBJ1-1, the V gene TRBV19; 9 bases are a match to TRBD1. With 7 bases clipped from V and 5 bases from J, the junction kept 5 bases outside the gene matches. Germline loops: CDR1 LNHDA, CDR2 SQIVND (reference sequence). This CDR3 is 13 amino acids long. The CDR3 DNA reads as TGTGCCAGTAACGGACAGGGGCGAACTGAAGCTTTCTTT. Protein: CASNGQGRTEAFF.